One and the same sample provided the 7 T cell receptor beta chains below, sequenced in a study of early stage breast cancer tumors. Assay used: immunoSEQ multiplex PCR; TCRdb lists only in-frame clones, some missing. This sample yields about 36,000 clones, of which under 80% are seen a single time; roughly 7.4% belongs to the top ten. Sample: blood. These TCRs come from a person in their 60s with breast cancer.

This clone has only a few counts. The chain links TRBV7-9 to TRBJ1-2; D gene ambiguous. Trimming took 1 base from V and 0 from J, leaving 6 bases between them. The CDR3 is 14 amino acids. The germline gives CDR1 SEHNR, CDR2 FQNEAQ (reference sequence). As DNA, the CDR3 is TGTGCCAGCAGCTTAGGCAGCACTAACTATGGCTACACCTTC. It codes for CASSLGSTNYGYTF.

This chain links TRBV12-5 with TRBJ1-1; D gene uncertain. CDR1 and CDR2 from the germline V gene are LGHNT and FRNRAP. The CDR3 runs to 13 residues. Trimming shortened V by 1 base and J by 0 bases, and 3 bases separated the two germline ends. CDR3 DNA: TGTGCTAGTGGTTTGGGGGTGAACACTGAAGCTTTCTTT. Protein sequence: CASGLGVNTEAFF.

The chain couples TRBV7-2 to TRBJ2-3; 9 nucleotides line up with TRBD2. The V gene end was trimmed by 1 base and the J gene end by 4 bases; junction bases not matched to a gene: 6. Germline V CDR1 and CDR2: SGHTA, FQGNSA. This CDR3 spans 16 amino acids. CDR3 bases: TGTGCCAGCAGCTTAGAGGGCGGGGGGGCGTCAGATACGCAGTATTTT. Protein sequence: CASSLEGGGASDTQYF.

A word on this clone: Other nucleotide sequences in the sample specify the same CDR3. V and J are TRBV7-9 and TRBJ2-7; TRBD1 aligns across 10 bases. This CDR3 comprises 16 residues. J was trimmed by 2 bases and V by 1 base; bases with no gene match: 5. Germline V gene sequence: CDR1 SEHNR, CDR2 FQNEAQ (reference sequence). As DNA, the CDR3 is TGTGCCAGCAGCTTAGTCCTCGGGACAGGGGCCTACGAGCAGTACTTC. Protein sequence: CASSLVLGTGAYEQYF.

The J gene is TRBJ1-4, the V gene TRBV6-1; D is unresolved. The CDR3 loop spans 14 amino acids. With 5 bases removed from V and 1 base from J, the gap between germline ends came to 8 bases. Looked up from germline, CDR1 is MNHNS and CDR2 is SASEGT. The CDR3 is CASSLTRTNEKLFF. The CDR3 DNA follows: TGTGCCAGCAGTCTCACGAGAACTAATGAAAAACTGTTTTTT.

This sequence joins TRBV5-1 and TRBJ2-5, with D perhaps TRBD1 or TRBD2 (6 bases each). Germline V gene lookup returns CDR1 SGHRS and CDR2 YFSETQ. V was trimmed by 1 base and J by 5 bases, leaving 15 bases between them. The CDR3 is 15 residues long. The CDR3 here is CASSLFRGGRETQYF. The CDR3 DNA reads as TGCGCCAGCAGCTTGTTCAGGGGAGGTAGGGAGACCCAGTACTTC.

This chain connects TRBV4-1 to TRBJ2-7, with 9 positions matching TRBD2. CDR3 length equals 18 residues. Looked up from germline, CDR1 is MGHRA and CDR2 is YSYEKL. V lost 3 bases to trimming and J lost 4 bases; unmatched junction nucleotides: 16. The CDR3, as DNA: TGCGCCAGCAGCCAGATCCTCCTAGCGGGATCCCCGACGTACGAGCAGTACTTC. Its translation: CASSQILLAGSPTYEQYF.